The clone carrying this T cell receptor beta chain was seen a single time. The data were produced by immunoSEQ multiplex PCR, yet TCRdb's version contains in-frame clones alone and is incomplete. The table has 150,000 to 200,000 clones, roughly 90% seen once. The CDR3 is made up of 16 amino acids. Deletions cut 2 bases from V and 7 bases from J, with 15 bases between. CDR1 and CDR2 (germline): SGHAT, FQNNGV. These data originate in a study of blood T cell repertoires in COVID-19. The sample consisted of PBMCs or T cells enriched from blood (not recorded which). The sequence was obtained from a woman in her late teens or twenties who had recovered from COVID-19. The chain uses TRBV11-2 and TRBJ1-6, with D unresolved. The CDR3 loop is CASSLFGEGVNSPLHF. As DNA, the CDR3 is TGTGCCAGCAGCTTATTTGGAGAGGGTGTGAATTCACCCCTCCACTTT. Full variable domain (outside the CDR3, taken from reference TRBV11-2 and TRBJ1-6): EAGVAQSPRYKIIEKRQSVAFWCNPISGHATLYWYQQILGQGPKLLIQFQNNGVVDDSQLPKDRFSAERLKGVDSTLKIQPAKLEDSAVYLCASSLFGEGVNSPLHFGNGTRLTVT.